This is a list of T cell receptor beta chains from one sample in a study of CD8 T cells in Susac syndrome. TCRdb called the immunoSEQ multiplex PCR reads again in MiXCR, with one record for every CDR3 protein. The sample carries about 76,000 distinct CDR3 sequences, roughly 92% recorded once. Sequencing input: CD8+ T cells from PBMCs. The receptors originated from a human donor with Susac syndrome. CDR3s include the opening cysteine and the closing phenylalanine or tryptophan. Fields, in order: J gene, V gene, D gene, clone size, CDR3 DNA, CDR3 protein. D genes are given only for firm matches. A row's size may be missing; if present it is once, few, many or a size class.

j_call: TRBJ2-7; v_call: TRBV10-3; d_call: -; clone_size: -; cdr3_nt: TGTGCCATCAGAGACCCCCACGAGCAGTACTTC; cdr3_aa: CAIRDPHEQYF
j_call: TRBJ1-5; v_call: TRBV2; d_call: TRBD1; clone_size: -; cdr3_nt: TGTGCCAGCAGTGAAGAGAGGACAGGTAATCAGCCCCAGCATTTT; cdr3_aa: CASSEERTGNQPQHF
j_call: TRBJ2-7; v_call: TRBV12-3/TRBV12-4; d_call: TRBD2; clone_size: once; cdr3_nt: TGTGCCAGCGTTTTAGCGGGAGGGTACGAGCAGTACTTC; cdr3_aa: CASVLAGGYEQYF
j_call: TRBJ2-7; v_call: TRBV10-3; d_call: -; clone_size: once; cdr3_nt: TGTGCCATCAGTGACCAGGGGAGGGTGACTCTGGTAGGGGAGCAGTACTTC; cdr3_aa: CAISDQGRVTLVGEQYF
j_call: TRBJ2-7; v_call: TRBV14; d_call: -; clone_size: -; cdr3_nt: TGTGCCAGCAGCCAAGAATACAGCTACGAGCAGTACTTC; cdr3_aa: CASSQEYSYEQYF
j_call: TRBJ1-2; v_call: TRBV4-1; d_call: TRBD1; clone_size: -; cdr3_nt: TGCGCCAGCAGCCAACCGGGACAGACAAAGACTGGCTACACCTTC; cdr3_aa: CASSQPGQTKTGYTF
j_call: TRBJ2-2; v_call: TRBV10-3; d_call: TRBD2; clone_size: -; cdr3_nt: TGTGCCATCAGTGATGCGGGGGGTGGGACCGGGGAGCTGTTTTTT; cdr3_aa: CAISDAGGGTGELFF
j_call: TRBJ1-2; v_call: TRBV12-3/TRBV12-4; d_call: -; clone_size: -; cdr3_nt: TGTGCCAGCAGTAGCGGGGGGGATGGCTACACCTTC; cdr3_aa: CASSSGGDGYTF
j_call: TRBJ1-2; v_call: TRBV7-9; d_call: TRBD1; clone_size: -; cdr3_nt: TGTGCCAGCAGCGCCGACAGGGGGTGGGACTATGGCTACACCTTC; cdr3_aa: CASSADRGWDYGYTF
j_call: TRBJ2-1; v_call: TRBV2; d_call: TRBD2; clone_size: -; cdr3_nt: TGTGCCAGCAGGTCTACTAGCGGGGGGGCCTGGGTTGAGTTCTTC; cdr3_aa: CASRSTSGGAWVEFF
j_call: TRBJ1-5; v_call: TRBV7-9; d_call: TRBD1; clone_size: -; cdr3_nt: TGTGCCAGCAGCTTAGGTGGGACAGGGGACGCCCAGCCCCAGCATTTT; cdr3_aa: CASSLGGTGDAQPQHF
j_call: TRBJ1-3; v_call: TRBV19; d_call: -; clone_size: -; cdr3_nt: TGTGCCAGTAGTATTTCGAGAAACACCATATATTTT; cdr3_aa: CASSISRNTIYF
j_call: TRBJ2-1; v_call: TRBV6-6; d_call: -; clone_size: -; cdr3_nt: TGTGCCAGCAGTTATGGGGAGAGCTCCTACAATGAGCAGTTCTTC; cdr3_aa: CASSYGESSYNEQFF
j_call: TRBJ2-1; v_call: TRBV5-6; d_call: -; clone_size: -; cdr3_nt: TGTGCCAGCAGCTTGGAGACATACTATGAGCAGTTCTTC; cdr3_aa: CASSLETYYEQFF
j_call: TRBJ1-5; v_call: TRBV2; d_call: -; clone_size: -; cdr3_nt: TGTGCCAGCAGTGAACGCAGCAATCAGCCCCAGCATTTT; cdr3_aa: CASSERSNQPQHF
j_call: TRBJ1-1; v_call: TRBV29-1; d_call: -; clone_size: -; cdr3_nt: TGCAGCGTTGCCTTTCCGGGCCCCAAGGGCTCCGAAGCTTTCTTT; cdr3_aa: CSVAFPGPKGSEAFF
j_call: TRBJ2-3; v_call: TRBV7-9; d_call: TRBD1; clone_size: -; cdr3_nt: TGTGCCAGCAGCGTCCGGGACAGGGATTTCACAGATACGCAGTATTTT; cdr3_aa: CASSVRDRDFTDTQYF
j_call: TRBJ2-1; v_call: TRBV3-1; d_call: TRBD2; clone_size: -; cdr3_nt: TGTGCCAGCAGCCAATCTGGAGCGGGAAGTTACAATGAGCAGTTCTTC; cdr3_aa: CASSQSGAGSYNEQFF
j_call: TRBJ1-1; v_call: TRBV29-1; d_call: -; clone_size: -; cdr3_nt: TGCAGCGTTGAATCGGCAGGGAGTACTGAAGCTTTCTTT; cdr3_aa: CSVESAGSTEAFF
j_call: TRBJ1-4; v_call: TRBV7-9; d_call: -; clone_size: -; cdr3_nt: TGTGCCAGCAGCTTGGCAGGACGGGTTGCAACTAATGAAAAACTGTTTTTT; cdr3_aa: CASSLAGRVATNEKLFF
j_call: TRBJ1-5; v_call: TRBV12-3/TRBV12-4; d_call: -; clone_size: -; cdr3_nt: TGTGCCAGCAGCACCGATCTTAGCAATCAGCCCCAGCATTTT; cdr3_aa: CASSTDLSNQPQHF
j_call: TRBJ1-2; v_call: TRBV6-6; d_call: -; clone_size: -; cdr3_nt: TGTGCCAGCAGTTACTCGATGAGGGGCCAGGATGGCTACACCTTC; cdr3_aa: CASSYSMRGQDGYTF
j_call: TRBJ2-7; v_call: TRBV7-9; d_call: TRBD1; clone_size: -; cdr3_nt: TGTGCCAGCAGCTCCCGGGACAGCACCTACGAGCAGTACTTC; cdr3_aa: CASSSRDSTYEQYF
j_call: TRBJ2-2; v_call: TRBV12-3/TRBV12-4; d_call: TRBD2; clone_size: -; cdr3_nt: TGTGCCAGCAGTTTAGGACTAGCGGGGGGGTTTAACACCGGGGAGCTGTTTTTT; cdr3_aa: CASSLGLAGGFNTGELFF
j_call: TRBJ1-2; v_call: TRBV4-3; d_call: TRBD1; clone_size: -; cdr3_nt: TGCGCCAGCAGCCACCCCGGACAGGGAGGGCACACCTTC; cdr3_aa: CASSHPGQGGHTF
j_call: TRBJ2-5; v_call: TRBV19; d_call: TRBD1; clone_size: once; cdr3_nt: TGTGCCAGTAGTATAGACCGGGACAGAAAAGAGACCCAGTACTTC; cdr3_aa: CASSIDRDRKETQYF
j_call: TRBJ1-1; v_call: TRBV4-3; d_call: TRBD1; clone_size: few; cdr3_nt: TGCGCCAGCAGCCAAGCAGACAGGGGGGGAACTGAAGCTTTCTTT; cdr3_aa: CASSQADRGGTEAFF
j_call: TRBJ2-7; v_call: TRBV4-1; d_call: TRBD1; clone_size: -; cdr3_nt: TGCGCCAGCAGCCAAGAAGAAAGGACAGGGAACGAGCAGTACTTC; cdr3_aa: CASSQEERTGNEQYF
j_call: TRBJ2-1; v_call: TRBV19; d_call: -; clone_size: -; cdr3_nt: TGTGCCAGTAGAAATCAGGGGATTAATGAGCAGTTCTTC; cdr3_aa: CASRNQGINEQFF
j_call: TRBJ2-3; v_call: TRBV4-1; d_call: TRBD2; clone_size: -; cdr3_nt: TGCGCCAGCAGCCGCAGCTTTTCTAGCGGGGGGGCAGATTCAGATACGCAGTATTTT; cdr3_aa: CASSRSFSSGGADSDTQYF
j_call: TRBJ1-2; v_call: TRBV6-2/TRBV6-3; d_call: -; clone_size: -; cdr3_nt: TGTGCCAGCAGTTACTCGAGAGGCAGCTCTTATGGCTACACCTTC; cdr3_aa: CASSYSRGSSYGYTF
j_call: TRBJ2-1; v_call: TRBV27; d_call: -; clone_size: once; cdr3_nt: TGTGCCAGTACGAGCGGGTCCTACAATGAGCAGTTCTTC; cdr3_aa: CASTSGSYNEQFF
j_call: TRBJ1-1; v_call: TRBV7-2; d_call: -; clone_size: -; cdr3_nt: TGTGCCAGCAGCTTCAGGGGAAGCACTGAAGCTTTCTTT; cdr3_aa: CASSFRGSTEAFF
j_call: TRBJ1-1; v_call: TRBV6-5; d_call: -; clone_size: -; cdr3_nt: TGTGCCAGCAGTTACTCGTGGGAAAGGAATGAAGCTTTCTTT; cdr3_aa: CASSYSWERNEAFF
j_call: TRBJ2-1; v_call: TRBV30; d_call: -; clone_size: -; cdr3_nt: TGTGCCTGGGCCAGGCTAGCACCCAACAATGAGCAGTTCTTC; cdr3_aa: CAWARLAPNNEQFF
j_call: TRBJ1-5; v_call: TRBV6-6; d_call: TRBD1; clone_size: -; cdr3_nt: TGTGCCAGCAGGCCGCCGACAGGGGCGAGCAATCAGCCCCAGCATTTT; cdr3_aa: CASRPPTGASNQPQHF
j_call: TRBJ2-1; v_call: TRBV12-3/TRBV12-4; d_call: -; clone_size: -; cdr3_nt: TGTGCCAGCAGTAGAATAACAGGAGAGCAGTTCTTC; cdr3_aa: CASSRITGEQFF
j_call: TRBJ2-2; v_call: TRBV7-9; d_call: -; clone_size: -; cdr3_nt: TGTGCCAGCAGCTTAAGAAGGAGCTCGAACACCGGGGAGCTGTTTTTT; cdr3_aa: CASSLRRSSNTGELFF
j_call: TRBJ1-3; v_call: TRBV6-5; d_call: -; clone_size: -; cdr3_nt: TGTGCCAGCAGTTACTCAGGGTCTGGAAACACCATATATTTT; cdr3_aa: CASSYSGSGNTIYF
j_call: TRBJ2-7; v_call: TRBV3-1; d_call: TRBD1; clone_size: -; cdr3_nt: TGTGCCAGCAGCCTCACAGGGGACAGCTCCTACGAGCAGTACTTC; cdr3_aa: CASSLTGDSSYEQYF
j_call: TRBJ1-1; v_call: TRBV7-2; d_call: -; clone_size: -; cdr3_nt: TGTGCCAGCAGCTTACCAGACGGAAGCGAAGCTTTCTTT; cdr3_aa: CASSLPDGSEAFF
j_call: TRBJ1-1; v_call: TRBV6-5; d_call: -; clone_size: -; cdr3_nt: TGTGCCAGCAGTTACTCGGGGCCTTCGGGGGAAGCTTTCTTT; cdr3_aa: CASSYSGPSGEAFF
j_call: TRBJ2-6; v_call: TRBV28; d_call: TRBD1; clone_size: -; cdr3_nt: TGTGCCAGCAGCATAGGGACAGTGACTTTCTCTGGGGCCAACGTCCTGACTTTC; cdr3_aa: CASSIGTVTFSGANVLTF
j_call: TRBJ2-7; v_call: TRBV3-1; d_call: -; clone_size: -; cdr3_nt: TGTGCCAGCAGCTCCCGCCGTGGGGTGGCCTACGAGCAGTACTTC; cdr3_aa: CASSSRRGVAYEQYF
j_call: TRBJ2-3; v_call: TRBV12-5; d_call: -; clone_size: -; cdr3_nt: TGTGCTAGTGGTTTGGTACTCACCACAGATACGCAGTATTTT; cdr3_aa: CASGLVLTTDTQYF
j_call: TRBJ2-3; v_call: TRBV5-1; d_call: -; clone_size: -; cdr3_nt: TGCGCCAGCAGCTTGGGGGTAGCCGGCCCAGATACGCAGTATTTT; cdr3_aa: CASSLGVAGPDTQYF
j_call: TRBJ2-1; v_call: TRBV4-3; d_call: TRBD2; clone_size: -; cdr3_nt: TGCGCCAGCAGCCAATTCTCCGGGACTAGCTCCTACAATGAGCAGTTCTTC; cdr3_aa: CASSQFSGTSSYNEQFF
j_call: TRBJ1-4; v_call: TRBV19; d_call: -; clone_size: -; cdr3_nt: TGTGCCAGTAGTACGGGGGGCTGGTCTAATGAAAAACTGTTTTTT; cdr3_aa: CASSTGGWSNEKLFF
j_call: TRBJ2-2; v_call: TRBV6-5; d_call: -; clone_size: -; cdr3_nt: TGTGCCAGCAGAGCCCGGGTCCTGAACACCGGGGAGCTGTTTTTT; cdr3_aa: CASRARVLNTGELFF
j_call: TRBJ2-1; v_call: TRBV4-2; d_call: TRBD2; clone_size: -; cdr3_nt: TGTGCCAGCAGCCAAGATCCCCCCAGCGGGGGAAACAATGAGCAGTTCTTC; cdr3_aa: CASSQDPPSGGNNEQFF
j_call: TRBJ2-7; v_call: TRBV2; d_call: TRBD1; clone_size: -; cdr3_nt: TGTGCCAGCAGTGAAGGGGTAGGACAGGGGTACGAGCAGTACTTC; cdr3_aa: CASSEGVGQGYEQYF
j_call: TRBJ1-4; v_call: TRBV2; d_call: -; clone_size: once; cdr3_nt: TGTGCCAGCCGAGACCGCGGACAGCCTAATGAAAAACTGTTTTTT; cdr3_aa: CASRDRGQPNEKLFF
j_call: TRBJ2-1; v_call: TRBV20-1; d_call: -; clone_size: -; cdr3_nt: TGCAGTGTTTTACTGATCTCCTACAATGAGCAGTTCTTC; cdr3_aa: CSVLLISYNEQFF
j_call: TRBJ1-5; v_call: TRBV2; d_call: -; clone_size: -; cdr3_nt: TGTGCCAGCAGTCTTCAGGGACGTGGAACTCAGCCCCAGCATTTT; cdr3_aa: CASSLQGRGTQPQHF
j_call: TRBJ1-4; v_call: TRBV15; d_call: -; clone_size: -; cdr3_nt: TGTGCCACCAGCAGAGATTACAGGCGCACCAGATGGGAAAAACTGTTTTTT; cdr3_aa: CATSRDYRRTRWEKLFF